A single sample is the source of the 3 T cell receptor beta chains below, sequenced in a study of cytomegalovirus exposure and HLA in healthy donors. Researchers ran the PCR with 60 Vbeta and 13 Jbeta primers. Sequenced by immunoSEQ multiplex PCR; TCRdb stores in-frame clones only, minus some. The sample gives about 240,000 clones, roughly four fifths of which show up once; under 8% is in the top ten. Sequenced material: PBMCs. The receptors shown here come from a woman aged 60-75 years in good health and CMV-seropositive.

This clone was recorded a few times. V gene TRBV10-3 combines with J gene TRBJ1-1; TRBD1 matches 7 bases. The CDR3 contains 14 residues. CDR1 and CDR2 from the germline V gene are ENHRY and SYGVKD. After removal of 3 bases from V and 3 bases from J, the junction contained 4 bases not matched to a gene. CDR3 bases: TGTGCCATCAGTGAAGTACAGGGGTACACTGAAGCTTTCTTT. As protein: CAISEVQGYTEAFF.

The chain has TRBV19 and TRBJ1-5, with TRBD1 matching 7 bases. The length of the CDR3 is 16 residues. After removal of 7 bases from V and 3 bases from J, the junction contained 12 bases not matched to a gene. Per the germline V gene, CDR1 is LNHDA and CDR2 is SQIVND (reference sequence). CDR3 residues: CASKDPGQGDNQPQHF. In DNA form, the CDR3 reads TGTGCCAGTAAGGATCCGGGGCAGGGGGACAATCAGCCCCAGCATTTT.

This chain's CDR3 is CASGVTSFPDTQYF. The CDR3 DNA sequence: TGCGCCAGCGGGGTGACTAGTTTCCCAGATACGCAGTATTTT. The V call is TRBV4-1, the J call TRBJ2-3, with a tentative D call TRBD2 (6 bases). Germline assignment: CDR1 MGHRA and CDR2 YSYEKL. Trimming took off 8 bases at V and 4 bases at J, with 16 bases between the two ends. This CDR3 region has 14 residues.